This T cell receptor (beta chain) was recovered during a study of regulatory T cells in long-lasting Graves disease (dated by TCRdb to about 2021). Study-wide context: Persistent Graves' disease was defined as antithyroid drug treatment for over 5 years with persistently positive TSH receptor autoantibodies. Persistent Graves' disease patients were compared with newly diagnosed Graves' disease patients by peripheral blood TCR sequencing and RNA sequencing. The study took place in China and was registered as a clinical trial. TCR sequencing covered some 13 persistent and about 20 newly diagnosed Graves' disease patients, 33 samples in total. Persistent Graves' disease patients in the clinical cohort had taken antithyroid drugs for roughly ten years on average.

The library came from multiplex PCR. Sequencing used an Illumina HiSeq 4000. TCR beta libraries were built with iRepertoire HTBI primers and Arm-PCR amplification of CDR3 regions. Before sequencing, the PCR products underwent gel purification. Regarding the original processing steps: Gene usage analysis of CDR3 amino acid clonotypes used the approximately 62 TRBV and about 14 TRBJ segments found across samples. COPE and FqMerger were used to merge the filtered high-quality paired reads into contigs. BLAST was used to align contigs to IMGT TRBV, TRBD and TRBJ reference genes, with CDR3 defined following IMGT. Clonotypes above 0.1% frequency were classified as highly expanded clones. Shannon entropy was used to measure repertoire diversity, and the Gini coefficient was used to measure V-J evenness. Clonotypes shared by more than one individual were considered public. TCRdb applied fastp at Q25 and MiXCR to the public reads, then kept only in-frame beta chains. Entries are consolidated by CDR3 protein sequence, retaining the most common genes and DNA. TCRdb's processing, not the authors', yielded these V and J calls. The sample records more than 650,000 distinct CDR3 sequences, about 30% of which are singletons. The top ten hold under 50% of the sample.

Details on this clonotype: The antigen it binds to is not known. Base qualities were left out, and no much larger clone turns up one base away.

What the work shows at the level of the full study, not this receptor alone: Preferential use of TRBV28, TRBJ1-2 and TRBJ2-5 was observed in persistent disease, whereas TRBV20-1 and TRBJ2-1 were favored in newly diagnosed disease. A larger number of public clonotypes was shared among persistent patients (around 2,500) than among newly diagnosed patients (approximately 1,000). Because the primary lesion, thyroid tissue, could not be accessed, the study looked at peripheral blood alone. As a limitation, the authors acknowledged that the small sample size may reduce accuracy. Compared with newly diagnosed patients, patients with persistent Graves' disease had lower TCR Shannon entropy and fewer highly expanded clones, which suggests clonal expansion. Sequencing and analysis were limited to the TCR beta chain.

Cut back by 7 bases and 2 bases, the V and J ends lie 15 bases apart. Sequences LNHDA (CDR1) and SQIVND (CDR2) are obtained from the germline V gene (reference sequence). CDR3 length: 15 amino acids, cysteine to phenylalanine. The kept DNA is CDR3 alone, 45 bases in frame from the first base. The label giving this sample's time point can be read as: persistent/refractory GD, antithyroid drugs over 5 years with positive TRAb. For both TCR sequencing and RNA sequencing, RNA was extracted from PBMCs in TRIzol. Graves' disease was diagnosed according to American Thyroid Association guidelines. Recruitment of patients was carried out at an endocrinology department in Xi'an, China. Each patient gave around 9 milliliters of peripheral blood, collected in an EDTA anticoagulant tube. PBMCs were isolated by Ficoll Paque Plus density gradient separation without further T cell sorting. An Agilent 2100 Bioanalyzer and agarose gel were used to assess RNA quality, and a NanoDrop 2000 was used to measure RNA concentration.

Source: peripheral blood mononuclear cells (PBMCs), taken when the disease was refractory, from a patient treated with antithyroid drugs. The clonotype originates from a female donor with Graves disease. The sequence links TRBV19 to TRBJ1-5; tentative D gene TRBD1, with 5 bases matching. The CDR3 corresponds to CASTSLGVRNQPQHF. The bases read TGTGCCAGTACCAGCCTAGGGGTTCGCAATCAGCCCCAGCATTTT.